Listed here are 32 T cell receptor beta chains from one sample, sequenced in a study of cytomegalovirus exposure and HLA in healthy donors. Researchers ran the PCR with 60 Vbeta and 13 Jbeta primers. The assay was immunoSEQ multiplex PCR, and TCRdb's table has in-frame clones only and misses some. Seen here are some 120,000 clones, 75% to 85% observed once, and the top ten hold 1%. Sequenced material: PBMCs. The source of these receptors is a man aged 40-49 years in good health and CMV-seronegative.

The CDR3 DNA sequence: TGCGCCAGCAGCTCCGGTTCTAGCGGGGGCTACGAGCAGTACTTC. As protein: CASSSGSSGGYEQYF. The rearrangement joins TRBV5-1 to TRBJ2-7; 10 positions agree with TRBD2. Germline loops: CDR1 SGHRS, CDR2 YFSETQ. The CDR3 is 15 residues long. V was pared by 3 bases and J by 3 bases, with 6 bases of the junction left unmatched.

The chain uses TRBV6-5 and TRBJ2-1, with D perhaps TRBD1 (5 bases). This CDR3 has 13 amino acids. V lost 6 bases, J lost 7 bases, and 13 bases lay in between. The germline V gene encodes CDR1 MNHEY and CDR2 SVGAGI. CDR3 amino acids: CASRPDTLNEQFF. In DNA form, the CDR3 reads TGTGCCAGCAGACCGGACACTCTTAATGAGCAGTTCTTC.

The count of this clone is one. The V and J genes are TRBV18 and TRBJ2-7, with 10 bases identical to TRBD2. V lost 3 bases to trimming and J lost 1 base; unmatched junction nucleotides: 3. The V gene's germline CDR1 is KGHSH and CDR2 LQKENI. The CDR3 loop spans 15 amino acids. The chain's CDR3 is CASSPGTSESYEQYF. CDR3 in DNA: TGTGCCAGCTCACCCGGGACTAGCGAATCCTACGAGCAGTACTTC. The variable domain in full, completed from reference TRBV18 and TRBJ2-7, reads NAGVMQNPRHLVRRRGQEARLRCSPMKGHSHVYWYRQLPEEGLKFMVYLQKENIIDESGMPKERFSAEFPKEGPSILRIQQVVRGDSAAYFCASSPGTSESYEQYFGPGTRLTVT.

This sequence joins TRBV27 and TRBJ1-1, with D tentatively TRBD1 (5 bases). Germline V gene lookup returns CDR1 MNHEY and CDR2 SMNVEV (reference sequence). Deletions cut 2 bases from V and 3 bases from J, with 10 bases between. The length of the CDR3 is 14 residues. The CDR3 sequence is CASSLRLGDTEAFF. CDR3 nucleotides: TGTGCCAGCAGTTTACGCTTAGGGGACACTGAAGCTTTCTTT.

V gene TRBV2 combines with J gene TRBJ2-7; D not certain. This CDR3 has 14 residues. Germline lookup yields CDR1 SNHLY and CDR2 FYNNEI. V lost 7 bases, J lost 9 bases, and 22 bases lay in between. The DNA of the CDR3 is TGTGCCAGCACCGCTCTGGTCCGTTTTGCCGGGCAGTACTTC. It yields the protein CASTALVRFAGQYF. The full variable domain, with the rest looked up from reference TRBV2 and TRBJ2-7, is EPEVTQTPSHQVTQMGQEVILRCVPISNHLYFYWYRQILGQKVEFLVSFYNNEISEKSEIFDDQFSVERPDGSNFTLKIRSTKLEDSAMYFCASTALVRFAGQYFGPGTRLTVT.

This clone has only a few counts. The chain uses TRBV7-8 and TRBJ2-7; D may be TRBD1 (6 bases). The CDR3 has 15 amino acids. The germline gives CDR1 SGHVS, CDR2 FQNEAQ. Trimming stripped 5 bases from V and 2 bases from J, with 16 bases between. CDR3 protein: CASSPDVGQTYEQYF. The CDR3 DNA is TGTGCCAGCAGCCCCGATGTTGGACAGACCTACGAGCAGTACTTC.

This rearrangement joins TRBV6-1 to TRBJ1-1; 7 bases fit TRBD1. The CDR3 is made up of 13 amino acids. The J segment lost 7 bases and the V segment lost 9 bases, leaving 11 bases of the junction unmatched. Per the germline V gene, CDR1 is MNHNS and CDR2 is SASEGT. This chain's CDR3 is CASDLFGTDEAFF. The CDR3 nucleotides are TGTGCCAGTGACCTCTTTGGGACAGATGAAGCTTTCTTT.

This sequence joins TRBV2 and TRBJ2-7; 9 nucleotides agree with TRBD1. Per the germline V gene, CDR1 is SNHLY and CDR2 is FYNNEI. V lost 9 bases and J lost 4; bases outside the gene matches: 7. This CDR3 has 13 residues. The CDR3 DNA reads TGTGCCAGTGGGACAGGGAGTCAGTACGAGCAGTACTTC. Translated, it gives CASGTGSQYEQYF.

V is TRBV6-1 and J is TRBJ1-1, with D hard to call. The germline V and J ends were trimmed by 2 bases and 8 bases, with 15 bases remaining between them. Germline assignment: CDR1 MNHNS and CDR2 SASEGT. The CDR3 runs to 14 residues. The chain's CDR3 is CASSEQPGNNEAFF. For the CDR3, the DNA is TGTGCCAGCAGTGAACAGCCAGGTAACAACGAAGCTTTCTTT.

This clone was picked up one time. The genes are TRBV7-8 and TRBJ1-5; D is unresolved. Germline CDR1 reads SGHVS; CDR2 reads FQNEAQ. This CDR3 region has 16 residues. The V end lost 0 bases, the J end lost 2 bases, and 11 bases lay between the germline ends. The CDR3, as DNA: TGTGCCAGCAGCTTAGCTCAGGTGTGGGGCAATCAGCCCCAGCATTTT. It yields the protein CASSLAQVWGNQPQHF.

This chain links TRBV2 with TRBJ2-6, with 9 bases matching TRBD1. V was pared by 6 bases and J by 1 base, with 4 bases of the junction left unmatched. The CDR3 spans 16 residues. Germline V lookup: CDR1 SNHLY, CDR2 FYNNEI. The DNA for the CDR3 is TGTGCCAGCAGGGGACAGGGACTATCTGGGGCCAACGTCCTGACTTTC. It encodes CASRGQGLSGANVLTF.

The chain is built from TRBV5-1 and TRBJ2-6, with 12 bases lining up with TRBD2. Germline trimming cut 3 bases from V and 3 bases from J; bases unmatched to any gene: 7. This CDR3 region has 18 residues. The germline V gene encodes CDR1 SGHRS and CDR2 YFSETQ. Written as DNA, the CDR3 is TGCGCCAGCAGCTCCCGACTAGCGGGAGTTGGTGGGGCCAACGTCCTGACTTTC. Translating gives CASSSRLAGVGGANVLTF.

The V gene is TRBV30, the J gene TRBJ1-5; 7 bases align to TRBD1. The CDR3 contains 13 residues. Germline V gives CDR1 GTSNPN, CDR2 SVGIG (reference sequence). After removal of 5 bases from V and 6 bases from J, the junction contained 7 bases not matched to a gene. CDR3 region: CAWAGTDSQPQHF. The CDR3 DNA sequence: TGTGCCTGGGCCGGGACAGATAGTCAGCCCCAGCATTTT.

This clone was detected once. The gene calls are TRBV28 and TRBJ2-1, with 7 bases lining up with TRBD1. CDR3 length equals 14 residues. Germline trimming cut 6 bases from V and 6 bases from J; bases unmatched to any gene: 8. The germline CDR1 and CDR2 sequences are MDHEN and SYDVKM. CDR3 loop: CASRITRQGNEQFF. The CDR3 region has the DNA TGTGCCAGCAGAATAACCCGACAGGGCAATGAGCAGTTCTTC.

This clone was detected a few times. The chain carries TRBV29-1 and TRBJ1-1, with a weak D call TRBD1 (5 bases). The germline CDR1 and CDR2 sequences are SQVTM and ANQGSEA. CDR3 length: 12 amino acids. The V end lost 7 bases, the J end lost 0 bases, and 9 bases lay between the germline ends. For the CDR3, the DNA is TGCAGCGCCCCGGGGGTGAACACTGAAGCTTTCTTT. Its translation is CSAPGVNTEAFF. Variable domain in full (rest from reference TRBV29-1 and TRBJ1-1): SAVISQKPSRDICQRGTSLTIQCQVDSQVTMMFWYRQQPGQSLTLIATANQGSEATYESGFVIDKFPISRPNLTFSTLTVSNMSPEDSSIYLCSAPGVNTEAFFGQGTRLTVV.

This clone was observed a few times. The chain carries TRBV30 and TRBJ2-6; a weak D match, TRBD2 (5 bases). The CDR3 spans 14 residues. In germline, CDR1 is GTSNPN, CDR2 SVGIG (reference sequence). Trimming cost V 3 bases and J 1 base, with 7 bases left between them. Written as DNA, the CDR3 is TGTGCCTGGAGCGCGGGTTCTGGGGCCAACGTCCTGACTTTC. Residues: CAWSAGSGANVLTF.

Turning to this clone: Other DNA sequences of this sample code for an identical CDR3. The chain combines TRBV5-1 with TRBJ1-5; D uncertain. The CDR3 length is 13 residues. V gave up 0 bases and J gave up 3 bases, with 4 bases separating them. Germline loops: CDR1 SGHRS, CDR2 YFSETQ. The CDR3 spells CASSLAVNQPQHF. In nucleotides, the CDR3 is TGCGCCAGCAGCTTGGCAGTCAATCAGCCCCAGCATTTT. Based on the CDR3 plus reference TRBV5-1 and TRBJ1-5, the full variable domain is KAGVTQTPRYLIKTRGQQVTLSCSPISGHRSVSWYQQTPGQGLQFLFEYFSETQRNKGNFPGRFSGRQFSNSRSEMNVSTLELGDSALYLCASSLAVNQPQHFGDGTRLSIL.

A few counts support this clone. Here the CDR3 reads CASSGTRGIKQETQYF. The DNA of the CDR3 is TGTGCCAGTAGCGGGACAAGGGGAATAAAACAAGAGACCCAGTACTTC. V and J are TRBV19 and TRBJ2-5, with a weak D call TRBD1 (6 bases). V lost 6 bases and J 2 bases, leaving 19 bases between the germline ends. CDR3 length equals 16 residues. The germline gives CDR1 LNHDA, CDR2 SQIVND (reference sequence).

The table lists this clone with a count of one. V and J are TRBV6-6 and TRBJ2-7; 9 bases map to TRBD2. CDR3 length: 16 amino acids. The trim removed 2 bases at V and 1 base at J, leaving 6 bases unmatched. Germline assignment: CDR1 MNHNY and CDR2 SVGAGI (reference sequence). The CDR3 DNA reads TGTGCCAGCAGTTACGTTCTTAGCGGGGGTTCCTACGAGCAGTACTTC. Protein product: CASSYVLSGGSYEQYF.

The J gene is TRBJ2-5, the V gene TRBV6-6, with 10 bases fitting TRBD2. Germline V lookup: CDR1 MNHNY, CDR2 SVGAGI (reference sequence). With 2 bases clipped from V and 3 bases from J, the junction kept 6 bases outside the gene matches. This CDR3 has 16 amino acids. The CDR3 here is CASSYELAGAKETQYF. The DNA for the CDR3 is TGTGCCAGCAGTTACGAGCTAGCGGGGGCAAAAGAGACCCAGTACTTC.

DNA of the CDR3: TGTGCCAGCAGCTTAGAGACCGGGCCGGTAGGGGCCCAGCATTTT. Encoded protein: CASSLETGPVGAQHF. The chain is built from TRBV7-9 and TRBJ1-5, with D tentatively TRBD1 (5 bases). This CDR3 contains 15 residues. The germline V gene has CDR1 SEHNR and CDR2 FQNEAQ (reference sequence). Trimming took 1 base from V and 11 from J, leaving 18 bases between them.

This clone was seen a few times. The rearrangement uses TRBV7-9 and TRBJ2-1, with 7 bases that match TRBD1. The ends lost 1 base at V and 12 bases at J; junction bases unmatched: 12. Germline loops: CDR1 SEHNR, CDR2 FQNEAQ (reference sequence). The CDR3 is 15 residues long. DNA of the CDR3: TGTGCCAGCAGCTTAGATGCGACAGGGTCGCGAGGGCAGTTCTTC. Amino acid sequence: CASSLDATGSRGQFF. Full variable domain (rest looked up from reference TRBV7-9 and TRBJ2-1): DTGVSQNPRHKITKRGQNVTFRCDPISEHNRLYWYRQTLGQGPEFLTYFQNEAQLEKSRLLSDRFSAERPKGSFSTLEIQRTEQGDSAMYLCASSLDATGSRGQFFGPGTRLTVL.

J is TRBJ2-1 and V is TRBV18; 8 bases are a match to TRBD1. Trimming took 3 bases from V and 9 from J; bases not matched to a gene: 22. Looked up from germline, CDR1 is KGHSH and CDR2 is LQKENI. This CDR3 contains 19 residues. The CDR3 loop reads CASSPLMQGATTTLLEQFF. The CDR3 DNA reads as TGTGCCAGCTCACCCCTAATGCAGGGGGCAACCACCACGCTGCTTGAGCAGTTCTTC.

V usage is TRBV2 and J usage is TRBJ2-5; 10 positions agree with TRBD2. The J call may be faulty, since TRBJ2-7 better matches the DNA end. Germline V CDR1 and CDR2: SNHLY, FYNNEI. The CDR3 extends over 21 amino acids. CDR3 loop: CASSEALPSMVASGSRDEQYF. The CDR3, as DNA: TGTGCCAGCAGTGAAGCGCTTCCTTCTATGGTGGCTAGCGGGAGTCGGGACGAGCAGTACTTC.

The J gene is TRBJ2-7, the V gene TRBV18; perhaps TRBD1 as D (6 bases). Trimming took 2 bases from V and 3 from J, leaving 8 bases between them. CDR3 length: 13 amino acids. The germline V gene has CDR1 KGHSH and CDR2 LQKENI. CDR3 in amino acids: CASSPGGHYEQYF. The CDR3 nucleotides read TGTGCCAGCTCACCAGGGGGACACTACGAGCAGTACTTC.

V is TRBV2 and J is TRBJ2-4; weak D call: TRBD1 (5 bases). Germline values: CDR1 SNHLY, CDR2 FYNNEI. This CDR3 has 14 amino acids. V was shortened by 3 bases and J by 6 bases, with 12 bases between the two germline ends. The CDR3 spells CASSEPQGTNIQYF. CDR3 bases: TGTGCCAGCAGTGAGCCCCAGGGCACAAACATTCAGTACTTC.

This chain connects TRBV5-1 to TRBJ1-4; D might be TRBD1 (5 bases). CDR3 size: 16 residues. Looked up from germline, CDR1 is SGHRS and CDR2 is YFSETQ. The V end lost 4 bases, the J end lost 8 bases, and 21 bases lay between the germline ends. CDR3 loop: CASSPSPAAGDEKLFF. The DNA for the CDR3 is TGCGCCAGCAGCCCGTCACCGGCCGCGGGGGACGAAAAACTGTTTTTT. Filled out from reference TRBV5-1 and TRBJ1-4, the complete variable domain reads KAGVTQTPRYLIKTRGQQVTLSCSPISGHRSVSWYQQTPGQGLQFLFEYFSETQRNKGNFPGRFSGRQFSNSRSEMNVSTLELGDSALYLCASSPSPAAGDEKLFFGSGTQLSVL.

The chain joins TRBV29-1 to TRBJ1-2, with 9 bases identical to TRBD1. This CDR3 has 17 residues. The V gene's germline CDR1 is SQVTM and CDR2 ANQGSEA. With 7 bases clipped from V and 0 bases from J, the junction kept 15 bases outside the gene matches. Here the CDR3 DNA reads TGCAGCGGCTTATTCCGGGACAGGGCATTTTCTAACTATGGCTACACCTTC. This gives the protein CSGLFRDRAFSNYGYTF.

This clone was seen only once. The chain employs TRBV6-1 and TRBJ1-1; 7 nucleotides line up with TRBD1. V dropped 9 bases and J dropped 11; count of bases not matched to a gene: 12. Germline V CDR1 and CDR2: MNHNS, SASEGT. This CDR3 spans 12 amino acids. The CDR3 sequence: CASAHTGAGAFF. CDR3 in DNA: TGTGCCAGTGCTCATACAGGGGCTGGGGCTTTCTTT.

The chain uses TRBV27 and TRBJ2-4, with 11 bases that match TRBD1. V shed 5 bases, J shed 5 bases, and the junction held 8 bases outside the gene matches. The CDR3 loop spans 16 amino acids. Germline lookup yields CDR1 MNHEY and CDR2 SMNVEV (reference sequence). The CDR3: CASSRGQGAGENIQYF. The CDR3 region has the DNA TGTGCCAGCAGTCGAGGACAGGGGGCAGGCGAAAACATTCAGTACTTC.

V usage is TRBV7-9 and J usage is TRBJ2-5; no firm D call. Germline values: CDR1 SEHNR, CDR2 FQNEAQ (reference sequence). Between the trimmed V and J ends, which lost 1 base and 3 bases, there was a span of 6 bases. CDR3 length: 13 residues. DNA for the CDR3: TGTGCCAGCAGCTTAGGTCTTAAAGAGACCCAGTACTTC. It specifies CASSLGLKETQYF.

CDR3 DNA sequence: TGTGCCAGCAGTTTCGGGTCTCTTGAAGCTTTCTTT. Translating it yields CASSFGSLEAFF. The chain recombines TRBV28 with TRBJ1-1; D unclear. The germline CDR1 and CDR2 sequences are MDHEN and SYDVKM. The germline V and J ends were trimmed by 3 bases and 7 bases, with 9 bases remaining between them. CDR3 length equals 12 residues.